This T cell receptor beta chain was sequenced in a study of T cells after yellow fever vaccination. Study summary: Low-cell-number fractions underwent preparation using SMART-Seq v4 Ultra Low Input.

A word on this clonotype: Antigen specificity is unknown.

CDR3 length: 13 residues. Germline V gene data show CDR1 as DFQATT and CDR2 as SNEGSKA (reference sequence). Trimming took 3 bases from V and 4 from J, leaving 13 bases between them. In TCRdb, the 5' RACE reads were re-called with MiXCR into one record per CDR3 protein. Here the sample spans around 610,000 distinct CDR3 sequences, less than 15% being singletons. Study-wide points: At around 95% for CD4 and about 91% for CD8, most primary-vaccination clones showed up again after the booster.

Here the sequenced sample was PBMCs, taken on the day of the yellow fever booster vaccination. The chain carries TRBV20-1 and TRBJ2-7, with a possible D match to TRBD2 (6 bases). This clonotype originated in a man between 25 and 39 years old who received the YFV17D yellow fever vaccine. CDR3 in amino acids: CSARGGGRYEQYF. The CDR3 DNA is TGCAGTGCTAGGGGGGGAGGCCGATACGAGCAGTACTTC.